Sequencing of this T cell receptor (beta chain) was carried out in a study of blood T cell repertoires in COVID-19. Profiled with immunoSEQ multiplex PCR; TCRdb holds only in-frame clones, not every one. Of around 190,000 clones listed, 75% to 85% were seen once; the top ten hold under 8%. This CDR3 has 12 amino acids. Germline CDR1 and CDR2: SQVTM and ANQGSEA. V was cut by 4 bases and J by 1 base, with 5 bases left in between. Sequenced material: peripheral blood. The receptor was isolated from a man in his 60s with acute or convalescent COVID-19. The J gene is TRBJ1-5, the V gene TRBV29-1, with D hard to call. The CDR3 DNA follows: TGCAGCGTTGGTCTCAGCAATCAGCCCCAGCATTTT. It translates to CSVGLSNQPQHF.